This passage covers 23 T cell receptor beta chains from one sample sequenced in a study of blood T cell repertoires in COVID-19. Data came from immunoSEQ multiplex PCR; TCRdb stores just in-frame clones and leaves some out. The sample includes more than 120,000 clones, nearly 85% of them seen just once. The sample consisted of PBMCs or T cells enriched from blood (not recorded which). These receptors all come from a middle-aged man in a cohort exposed to, infected with or recovered from COVID-19 (not recorded which).

This clone was found a few times. The CDR3 region is CASMGGLANYEQYF. The CDR3 DNA reads TGTGCCAGCATGGGGGGACTAGCTAACTACGAGCAGTACTTC. V usage is TRBV11-2 and J usage is TRBJ2-7, with 9 bases fitting TRBD2. This CDR3 spans 14 amino acids. Losses at the gene ends were 7 bases for V and 3 bases for J; bases not matched to a gene: 7. The germline CDR1 and CDR2 sequences are SGHAT and FQNNGV.

The V call is TRBV3-1 (or the pseudogene TRBV3-2), the J call TRBJ1-2, with 7 bases that match TRBD1. V gave up 4 bases and J gave up 8 bases; unmatched junction bases: 13. This CDR3 comprises 15 residues. Per the germline V gene, CDR1 is LGHDT and CDR2 is YNNKEL (reference sequence). The CDR3 reads CASSPFLDRDGGYTF. For the CDR3, the DNA is TGTGCCAGCAGCCCCTTCCTTGACAGGGACGGCGGCTACACCTTC.

The genes are TRBV7-9 and TRBJ1-1; TRBD1 matches 12 bases. The CDR3 totals 14 residues. The germline CDR1 and CDR2 sequences are SEHNR and FQNEAQ (reference sequence). J lost 7 bases, V lost 5 bases, and 5 bases had no gene match. In DNA form, the CDR3 reads TGTGCCAGCAGCGCGGGACAGGGGGCGGTTGAAGCTTTCTTT. This gives the protein CASSAGQGAVEAFF.

The V call is TRBV6-5, the J call TRBJ1-1, with D tentatively TRBD1 (6 bases). Germline values: CDR1 MNHEY, CDR2 SVGAGI. The V end lost 6 bases, the J end lost 4 bases, and 15 bases lay between the germline ends. This CDR3 spans 14 amino acids. The CDR3 nucleotides read TGTGCCAGCAGCCCACCTGGGGGGGCCACTGAAGCTTTCTTT. This encodes CASSPPGGATEAFF.

The rearrangement uses TRBV2 and TRBJ2-2; the D gene is possibly TRBD1 (5 bases). Between the trimmed V and J ends, which lost 8 bases and 0 bases, there was a span of 10 bases. Germline lookup yields CDR1 SNHLY and CDR2 FYNNEI. The CDR3 runs to 14 residues. For the CDR3, the DNA is TGTGCCAGCTGTTGGGGCGCGAACACCGGGGAGCTGTTTTTT. Translation gives CASCWGANTGELFF.

V is TRBV29-1 and J is TRBJ2-3; 8 bases agree with TRBD2. Germline V gives CDR1 SQVTM, CDR2 ANQGSEA. This CDR3 region has 16 residues. For the CDR3, the DNA is TGCACCAACCTTCCCGACGGGACTAGGGCTACAGATACGCAGTATTTT. It specifies CTNLPDGTRATDTQYF.

V and J are TRBV20-1 and TRBJ2-7, with no clear D. Germline assignment: CDR1 DFQATT and CDR2 SNEGSKA (reference sequence). The CDR3 totals 11 residues. The germline V and J ends were trimmed by 6 bases and 3 bases, with 9 bases remaining between them. DNA for the CDR3: TGCAGTGCGAACTTAGACTACGAGCAGTACTTC. Translated: CSANLDYEQYF.

The V gene is TRBV7-9, the J gene TRBJ1-4, with D possibly TRBD1 on 5 matching bases. The V and J ends lost 4 bases and 13 bases respectively, with 10 bases between them. Germline V gives CDR1 SEHNR, CDR2 FQNEAQ (reference sequence). The CDR3 is made up of 11 amino acids. The CDR3 region has the DNA TGTGCCAGCAGCTACGGACAAGTACTGTTTTTT. It is translated as CASSYGQVLFF. Filled out from reference TRBV7-9 and TRBJ1-4, the complete variable domain reads DTGVSQNPRHKITKRGQNVTFRCDPISEHNRLYWYRQTLGQGPEFLTYFQNEAQLEKSRLLSDRFSAERPKGSFSTLEIQRTEQGDSAMYLCASSYGQVLFFGSGTQLSVL.

The J gene is TRBJ1-1, the V gene TRBV11-2, with D hard to call. Germline CDR1 reads SGHAT; CDR2 reads FQNNGV. V was pared by 1 base and J by 4 bases, with 13 bases between. The CDR3 spans 15 residues. The CDR3 here is CASSLAWQVGTEAFF. The DNA for the CDR3 is TGTGCCAGCAGCTTAGCTTGGCAGGTGGGCACTGAAGCTTTCTTT. Variable domain in full (rest from reference TRBV11-2 and TRBJ1-1): EAGVAQSPRYKIIEKRQSVAFWCNPISGHATLYWYQQILGQGPKLLIQFQNNGVVDDSQLPKDRFSAERLKGVDSTLKIQPAKLEDSAVYLCASSLAWQVGTEAFFGQGTRLTVV.

The J gene is TRBJ1-2, the V gene TRBV27; possible D gene TRBD1, 5 bases. Trimming took 5 bases from V and 7 from J, leaving 14 bases between them. The CDR3 spans 13 residues. CDR1 and CDR2 (germline): MNHEY, SMNVEV (reference sequence). CDR3 in DNA: TGTGCCAGCAGTCCCTTCGGGGGTCGTGGCTACACCTTC. Its protein is CASSPFGGRGYTF.

The chain couples TRBV10-2 to TRBJ2-3; TRBD2 matches 9 bases. This CDR3 has 17 amino acids. V was clipped by 8 bases and J by 1 base; unmatched bases: 13. Germline-derived CDR1 and CDR2 are WSHSY and SAAADI. The CDR3 sequence: CASSMRPLAGGTDTQYF. DNA of the CDR3: TGCGCCAGCTCTATGAGGCCTTTAGCGGGGGGCACAGATACGCAGTATTTT.

Here the CDR3 reads CASSLRPSGGVNYEQYF. In DNA, the CDR3 is TGTGCCAGCAGCTTGCGGCCTAGCGGGGGGGTTAACTACGAGCAGTACTTC. The V and J genes are TRBV5-6 and TRBJ2-7; the match to TRBD2 covers 12 bases. CDR1 and CDR2 (germline): SGHDT, YYEEEE. Germline trimming cut 1 base from V and 3 bases from J; bases unmatched to any gene: 8. The CDR3 has 17 amino acids.

This chain links TRBV19 with TRBJ2-3, with D perhaps matching TRBD2 (5 bases). Per the germline V gene, CDR1 is LNHDA and CDR2 is SQIVND (reference sequence). V lost 3 bases to trimming and J lost 2 bases, with 12 bases between them. The CDR3 has 15 amino acids. This chain's CDR3 is CASSIWTGYTDTQYF. CDR3 nucleotide sequence: TGTGCCAGTAGTATCTGGACTGGTTACACAGATACGCAGTATTTT.

The chain couples TRBV7-9 to TRBJ1-1, with D possibly TRBD1 on 6 matching bases. The CDR3 has 16 residues. V lost 1 base to trimming and J lost 2 bases, with 14 bases between them. Germline V gene lookup returns CDR1 SEHNR and CDR2 FQNEAQ (reference sequence). CDR3: CASSLGLTGRNTEAFF. CDR3 sequence (DNA): TGTGCCAGCAGCTTAGGACTGACAGGTCGAAACACTGAAGCTTTCTTT.

The rearrangement links TRBV6-2 or TRBV6-3 to TRBJ1-5; TRBD1 aligns across 9 bases. CDR3 length: 17 amino acids. Germline lookup yields CDR1 MNHEY and CDR2 SVGEGT. V lost 4 bases, J lost 5 bases, and 12 bases stayed unmatched. The CDR3 sequence: CASSSPGQGIFDQPQHF. The CDR3, as DNA: TGTGCCAGCAGTTCCCCGGGACAGGGAATTTTCGATCAGCCCCAGCATTTT.

The chain carries TRBV2 and TRBJ2-1; 8 nucleotides line up with TRBD1. After removal of 5 bases from V and 1 base from J, the junction contained 4 bases not matched to a gene. This CDR3 comprises 15 residues. CDR1 is SNHLY and CDR2 is FYNNEI in the germline V gene. The CDR3 sequence is CASSLDRVSYNEQFF. DNA of the CDR3: TGTGCCAGCAGTCTGGACAGGGTATCCTACAATGAGCAGTTCTTC.

This chain uses TRBV10-2 with TRBJ1-2; D call uncertain. Trimming removed 7 bases at V and 4 bases at J, with 13 bases between. The CDR3 runs to 13 residues. Germline CDR1 WSHSY, CDR2 SAAADI. This CDR3 reads CASTREAGYGYTF. The CDR3 DNA is TGCGCCAGCACGCGGGAGGCTGGCTATGGCTACACCTTC.

The chain links TRBV4-3 to TRBJ2-7; possibly TRBD1 for D (6 bases). This CDR3 spans 16 amino acids. CDR1 is LGHNA and CDR2 is YSLEER in the germline V gene. V lost 3 bases and J 2 bases, leaving 17 bases between the germline ends. CDR3 sequence: CASSHTLTDRTYEQYF. CDR3 in DNA: TGCGCCAGCAGCCACACCCTTACCGACAGGACCTACGAGCAGTACTTC.

The DNA of the CDR3 is TGCAGCGTTGAACAGGGCTACGAGCAGTACTTC. Its protein product is CSVEQGYEQYF. The rearrangement links TRBV29-1 to TRBJ2-7; maybe TRBD1 (5 bases). The CDR3 spans 11 residues. Germline V lookup: CDR1 SQVTM, CDR2 ANQGSEA. The V end lost 2 bases, the J end lost 3 bases, and 5 bases lay between the germline ends.

V usage is TRBV14 and J usage is TRBJ1-6, with a weak D call TRBD1 (5 bases). Trimming removed 5 bases from V and 10 bases from J, with 18 bases in between. From germline, CDR1 is SGHDN and CDR2 FVKESK. CDR3 length: 15 amino acids. The CDR3: CASSWGGSTQSPLHF. The CDR3 DNA is TGTGCCAGCAGCTGGGGGGGATCAACGCAATCACCCCTCCACTTT. Variable domain in full (rest from reference TRBV14 and TRBJ1-6): EAGVTQFPSHSVIEKGQTVTLRCDPISGHDNLYWYRRVMGKEIKFLLHFVKESKQDESGMPNNRFLAERTGGTYSTLKVQPAELEDSGVYFCASSWGGSTQSPLHFGNGTRLTVT.

The chain employs TRBV7-9 and TRBJ2-1; 7 bases align to TRBD1. Germline V gene sequence: CDR1 SEHNR, CDR2 FQNEAQ (reference sequence). V was clipped by 5 bases and J by 7 bases; unmatched bases: 5. The CDR3 length is 13 residues. The CDR3 reads CASSPTTGNEQFF. CDR3 nucleotides: TGTGCCAGCAGCCCAACGACAGGGAATGAGCAGTTCTTC.

The V and J genes are TRBV5-5 and TRBJ2-2; D perhaps matches TRBD1 (5 bases). Germline-derived CDR1 and CDR2 are SGHKS and YYEKEE (reference sequence). Trimming removed 5 bases from V and 6 bases from J, with 17 bases in between. There are 15 residues in the CDR3. CDR3: CASRIQQDAPGELFF. The CDR3 nucleotides read TGTGCCAGCAGAATTCAACAGGACGCCCCCGGGGAGCTGTTTTTT.

About this clone itself: The same CDR3 also results from other DNA sequences found in this sample. This rearrangement joins TRBV6-5 to TRBJ1-2; D remains unclear. Trimming removed 2 bases at V and 4 bases at J, with 8 bases between. Germline CDR1 and CDR2: MNHEY and SVGAGI. There are 13 residues in the CDR3. The CDR3: CASSYGGSYGYTF. DNA for the CDR3: TGTGCCAGCAGTTACGGAGGATCCTATGGCTACACCTTC.